This record concerns one TCR beta chain sequence. Other DNA variants within this sample encode the same CDR3. Generated by immunoSEQ multiplex PCR, the TCRdb table keeps only in-frame clones and is missing some. Of 65,000 to 90,000 clones listed, about 89% were seen once; the top ten hold over 8%. The sample comes from a study of control samples from healthy donors and cancer patients. Trimming cost V 6 bases and J 3 bases; bases outside gene matches: 3. Germline V gene data show CDR1 as LNHDA and CDR2 as SQIVND (reference sequence). CDR3 size: 14 residues. The chain recombines TRBV19 with TRBJ2-1; 9 bases agree with TRBD1. The sequencing input was PBMCs. The sequence came from a woman aged 45 to 65 with colorectal cancer. The DNA for the CDR3 is TGTGCCAGTAGGGGACAGGGATTCTACAATGAGCAGTTCTTC. It is translated as CASRGQGFYNEQFF. Combining the CDR3 with reference TRBV19 and TRBJ2-1 gives the whole variable domain DGGITQSPKYLFRKEGQNVTLSCEQNLNHDAMYWYRQDPGQGLRLIYYSQIVNDFQKGDIAEGYSVSREKKESFPLTVTSAQKNPTAFYLCASRGQGFYNEQFFGPGTRLTVL.